The 12 T cell receptor beta chains below come from one sample, sequenced in a study of OX40 agonist ivuxolimab in advanced cancers. Assay used: immunoSEQ multiplex PCR; TCRdb lists only in-frame clones, some missing. The sample has about 62,000 clones, around 93% seen once; the top ten hold about an eighth. Source: CD4+ or CD8+ T cells sorted from blood, taken in a trial of the OX40 agonist ivuxolimab. Every receptor here comes from an adult with an advanced solid tumor such as melanoma, head and neck, liver or kidney cancer.

This clone was seen only once. The V and J genes are TRBV19 and TRBJ2-7, with 9 bases lining up with TRBD1. The CDR3 runs to 14 residues. From germline, CDR1 is LNHDA and CDR2 SQIVND (reference sequence). V dropped 3 bases and J dropped 7; count of bases not matched to a gene: 7. The CDR3 coding sequence is TGTGCCAGTAGTATCTGGGGACAGGGAGGAGAGCAGTACTTC. This encodes CASSIWGQGGEQYF.

The rearrangement joins TRBV2 to TRBJ2-7; 8 positions match TRBD1. Germline assignment: CDR1 SNHLY and CDR2 FYNNEI. With V trimmed by 5 bases and J by 3 bases, 6 bases remained unmatched. The CDR3 runs 14 residues. As DNA, the CDR3 is TGTGCCAGCAGTCCTGGACAGGGCTACTACGAGCAGTACTTC. It yields the protein CASSPGQGYYEQYF.

This clone was observed a few times. The genes are TRBV28 and TRBJ2-1; 12 nucleotides agree with TRBD2. The germline V gene has CDR1 MDHEN and CDR2 SYDVKM. The CDR3 spans 17 residues. After removal of 5 bases from V and 5 bases from J, the junction contained 10 bases not matched to a gene. This CDR3 reads CASSNPGLAGKNNEQFF. The DNA of the CDR3 is TGTGCCAGCAGTAACCCGGGACTAGCGGGTAAAAACAATGAGCAGTTCTTC.

This clone was found once. The chain carries TRBV5-1 and TRBJ2-1; D unresolved. The CDR3 loop spans 12 amino acids. Trimming stripped 4 bases from V and 4 bases from J, with 6 bases between. The V gene's germline CDR1 is SGHRS and CDR2 YFSETQ. The CDR3: CASSLQYNEQFF. The CDR3 region has the DNA TGCGCCAGCAGCCTCCAGTACAATGAGCAGTTCTTC.

The rearrangement uses TRBV5-1 and TRBJ1-1; 7 bases align to TRBD1. V gave up 5 bases and J gave up 1 base; unmatched junction bases: 2. The CDR3 contains 13 residues. CDR1 and CDR2 (germline): SGHRS, YFSETQ. The CDR3 region is CASRDRENTEAFF. For the CDR3, the DNA is TGCGCCAGCAGAGACAGGGAGAACACTGAAGCTTTCTTT. The whole variable domain, remainder taken from reference TRBV5-1 and TRBJ1-1, is KAGVTQTPRYLIKTRGQQVTLSCSPISGHRSVSWYQQTPGQGLQFLFEYFSETQRNKGNFPGRFSGRQFSNSRSEMNVSTLELGDSALYLCASRDRENTEAFFGQGTRLTVV.

Only one count was recorded for this clone. The V call is TRBV6-5, the J call TRBJ2-1, with 8 bases lining up with TRBD2. Germline assignment: CDR1 MNHEY and CDR2 SVGAGI. With V trimmed by 4 bases and J by 2 bases, 7 bases remained unmatched. The length of the CDR3 is 16 residues. The CDR3 reads CASSSLSGETYNEQFF. Here the CDR3 DNA reads TGTGCCAGCAGTTCCCTTAGCGGGGAAACCTACAATGAGCAGTTCTTC.

The chain recombines TRBV7-9 with TRBJ2-7, with D hard to call. The V gene lost 5 bases and the J gene lost 2 bases, with 13 bases spanning the gap. The germline V gene has CDR1 SEHNR and CDR2 FQNEAQ (reference sequence). The CDR3 has 14 amino acids. For the CDR3, the DNA is TGTGCCAGCAGCAAGGAGCGCGAAACCTACGAGCAGTACTTC. It encodes CASSKERETYEQYF. Supplemented by reference TRBV7-9 and TRBJ2-7, the full variable domain reads DTGVSQNPRHKITKRGQNVTFRCDPISEHNRLYWYRQTLGQGPEFLTYFQNEAQLEKSRLLSDRFSAERPKGSFSTLEIQRTEQGDSAMYLCASSKERETYEQYFGPGTRLTVT.

This chain links TRBV4-2 with TRBJ2-7; 7 nucleotides line up with TRBD2. The germline V gene has CDR1 LGHNA and CDR2 YNFKEQ. J lost 5 bases, V lost 0 bases, and 22 bases had no gene match. CDR3 size: 20 residues. CDR3 nucleotide sequence: TGTGCCAGCAGCCAAGATCCATCCCACGCGGCGGGAGTAAGTTTTGACGAGCAGTACTTC. This translates into CASSQDPSHAAGVSFDEQYF.

The gene calls are TRBV10-2 and TRBJ2-2; perhaps TRBD1 as D (5 bases). The CDR3 has 16 residues. Trimming removed 3 bases at V and 1 base at J, with 12 bases between. Looked up from germline, CDR1 is WSHSY and CDR2 is SAAADI. The CDR3 loop reads CASSERGQKNTGELFF. CDR3 sequence (DNA): TGCGCCAGCAGTGAAAGGGGCCAGAAGAACACCGGGGAGCTGTTTTTT.

The CDR3 coding sequence is TGCGCCAGCAGTGAGTCGTACGGGGGAGGGGAAGGCGAGCAGTACTTC. As protein: CASSESYGGGEGEQYF. The rearrangement links TRBV10-2 to TRBJ2-7; TRBD2 matches 7 bases. The CDR3 covers 16 residues. Germline values: CDR1 WSHSY, CDR2 SAAADI. Losses at the gene ends were 0 bases for V and 6 bases for J; bases not matched to a gene: 11.

Only one count was recorded for this clone. The gene calls are TRBV6-6 and TRBJ1-6; D is unclear. The CDR3 has 12 residues. Trimming pared 2 bases from V and 5 bases from J, leaving 1 base between. Germline CDR1 is MNHNY and CDR2 is SVGAGI (reference sequence). The CDR3 here is CASSYDNSPLHF. The CDR3 bases are TGTGCCAGCAGTTACGATAATTCACCCCTCCACTTT.

The chain combines TRBV6-6 with TRBJ2-3; D might be TRBD2 (6 bases). Germline values: CDR1 MNHNY, CDR2 SVGAGI (reference sequence). The CDR3 totals 14 residues. Trimming removed 4 bases at V and 3 bases at J, with 11 bases between. CDR3: CASSSTSLTDTQYF. The CDR3 coding sequence is TGTGCCAGCAGTTCGACTAGTTTAACAGATACGCAGTATTTT.